This section outlines one TCR beta chain sequence together with its context. The trim removed 0 bases at V and 4 bases at J, leaving 8 bases unmatched. Germline assignment: CDR1 SGHDT and CDR2 YYEEEE. This CDR3 spans 16 amino acids. This sample was taken from a study of blood T cell repertoires in COVID-19. Study-level background: In each case, the material was cDNA or gDNA derived from T cells, B-cell-depleted T cells, or PBMCs.

Original processing methods: Reference gene primer amplification in the assay estimated nucleated cell counts. Libraries were prepared by immunoSEQ multiplex PCR; TCRdb keeps only in-frame clonotypes and omits some of them. The V and J calls and clone size were taken over from that table, and D and trimming were inferred from the DNA. Of more than 110,000 clones in the sample, around nine tenths were seen once. This TCR was sampled from a woman aged 40 to 55 with acute or convalescent COVID-19. The rearrangement links TRBV5-6 to TRBJ1-2; TRBD1 agrees at 8 bases. The sample comprised peripheral blood. As DNA, the CDR3 is TGTGCCAGCAGCTTGGAGAGACAGGGGAGCCTCTATGGCTACACCTTC. Protein product: CASSLERQGSLYGYTF.